These T cell receptor beta chains were read from a single sample in a study of cytomegalovirus exposure and HLA in healthy donors. Using immunoSEQ multiplex PCR, the repertoire was profiled, and TCRdb retains in-frame clones only, with some absent. The sample carries 120,000 or so clones, 89% recorded once. Sequencing was carried out using PBMCs. Every receptor here comes from a woman aged 18-29 years in good health and CMV-seronegative. Both conserved end residues are part of each CDR3. Each record gives: J gene, V gene, D gene, clone size, CDR3 DNA, CDR3 protein. The D gene is left open where the match is weak. Size is stated for part of the rows, as once, few or many counts, or as a class when the clone is expanded.

J gene: TRBJ2-3; V gene: TRBV9; D gene: NA; clone size: NA; CDR3 DNA: TGTGCCAGCAGCCCCGGTGATACGCAGTATTTT; CDR3 protein: CASSPGDTQYF
J gene: TRBJ2-1; V gene: TRBV29-1; D gene: NA; clone size: NA; CDR3 DNA: TGCAGCGTTGAGGTGGAGGGTATTGGTCCCAATGAGCAGTTCTTC; CDR3 protein: CSVEVEGIGPNEQFF
J gene: TRBJ2-6; V gene: TRBV15; D gene: NA; clone size: once; CDR3 DNA: TGTGCCACCAGCGTTCGTCTGGGGGGACGGATCAACTCTGGGGCCAACGTCCTGACTTTC; CDR3 protein: CATSVRLGGRINSGANVLTF
J gene: TRBJ2-7; V gene: TRBV11-2; D gene: TRBD2; clone size: NA; CDR3 DNA: TGTGCCAGCAGCTTAGATCAGAGGCTAGCGGTCTACGAGCAGTACTTC; CDR3 protein: CASSLDQRLAVYEQYF
J gene: TRBJ2-1; V gene: TRBV6-5; D gene: TRBD2; clone size: once; CDR3 DNA: TGTGCCAGCAGTTACTCGGCGGGAGGGAACAATGAGCAGTTCTTC; CDR3 protein: CASSYSAGGNNEQFF
J gene: TRBJ2-7; V gene: TRBV23-1; D gene: TRBD2; clone size: NA; CDR3 DNA: TGCGCCAGCAGCGGAGGACTAGCGTGCGCCTACGAGCAGTACTTC; CDR3 protein: CASSGGLACAYEQYF
J gene: TRBJ2-3; V gene: TRBV7-9; D gene: NA; clone size: NA; CDR3 DNA: TGTGCCAGCAGTCCGGACATTAGCACAGATACGCAGTATTTT; CDR3 protein: CASSPDISTDTQYF
J gene: TRBJ2-5; V gene: TRBV11-3; D gene: NA; clone size: NA; CDR3 DNA: TGTGCCAGCAGCCAGAATAAAGAGACCCAGTACTTC; CDR3 protein: CASSQNKETQYF
J gene: TRBJ2-7; V gene: TRBV7-6; D gene: NA; clone size: NA; CDR3 DNA: TGTGCCAGCAGCTTAGCCTCGGGCGAGCAGTACTTC; CDR3 protein: CASSLASGEQYF
J gene: TRBJ2-7; V gene: TRBV2; D gene: TRBD1; clone size: NA; CDR3 DNA: TGTGCCAGCAGTTGGGACAGTTACGAGCAGTACTTC; CDR3 protein: CASSWDSYEQYF
J gene: TRBJ1-4; V gene: TRBV6-5; D gene: TRBD1; clone size: NA; CDR3 DNA: TGTGCCAGCAGCCCGGGACAGAGTAATGAAAAACTGTTTTTT; CDR3 protein: CASSPGQSNEKLFF
J gene: TRBJ2-7; V gene: TRBV9; D gene: TRBD2; clone size: NA; CDR3 DNA: TGTGCCAGCAGCGTGGGGACTAGCGGGAGCGAGCAGTACTTC; CDR3 protein: CASSVGTSGSEQYF
J gene: TRBJ2-7; V gene: TRBV9; D gene: TRBD1; clone size: NA; CDR3 DNA: TGTGCCAGCAGCCCAGGACAGGGGGCCACCTACGAGCAGTACTTC; CDR3 protein: CASSPGQGATYEQYF
J gene: TRBJ2-1; V gene: TRBV19; D gene: NA; clone size: NA; CDR3 DNA: TGTGCCAGTATGCCCCGGGGAGTCAATGAGCAGTTCTTC; CDR3 protein: CASMPRGVNEQFF
J gene: TRBJ1-5; V gene: TRBV28; D gene: NA; clone size: NA; CDR3 DNA: TGTGCCAGCAGTTTTGGGAAGGGGCACGGCAATCAGCCCCAGCATTTT; CDR3 protein: CASSFGKGHGNQPQHF
J gene: TRBJ1-5; V gene: TRBV18; D gene: TRBD1; clone size: NA; CDR3 DNA: TGTGCCAGCTCACCGTCGACAGGGAATAGCAATCAGCCCCAGCATTTT; CDR3 protein: CASSPSTGNSNQPQHF
J gene: TRBJ2-1; V gene: TRBV28; D gene: TRBD2; clone size: NA; CDR3 DNA: TGTGCCAGCAGTTTATTTTGGACTAGCGGGAGGGCCTACAATGAGCAGTTCTTC; CDR3 protein: CASSLFWTSGRAYNEQFF
J gene: TRBJ2-1; V gene: TRBV4-1; D gene: NA; clone size: NA; CDR3 DNA: TGCGCCAGCAGCCAACACCGGGACACCTACAATGAGCAGTTCTTC; CDR3 protein: CASSQHRDTYNEQFF
J gene: TRBJ1-5; V gene: TRBV10-3; D gene: TRBD1; clone size: few; CDR3 DNA: TGTGCCATCAGTGGGGGACAGGGGGGCAATCAGCCCCAGCATTTT; CDR3 protein: CAISGGQGGNQPQHF
J gene: TRBJ2-7; V gene: TRBV7-2; D gene: TRBD2; clone size: NA; CDR3 DNA: TGTGCCAGCAGCTTTGGGACTAGCGGGGTCCGCTTTACCTACGAGCAGTACTTC; CDR3 protein: CASSFGTSGVRFTYEQYF
J gene: TRBJ2-7; V gene: TRBV5-1; D gene: NA; clone size: NA; CDR3 DNA: TGCGCCAGCAGCTTCTACCCGGGAGATGGTTACGAGCAGTACTTC; CDR3 protein: CASSFYPGDGYEQYF
J gene: TRBJ2-2; V gene: TRBV19; D gene: TRBD2; clone size: NA; CDR3 DNA: TGTGCCAGTAGTATAGCGGGAGGGCGTTACACCGGGGAGCTGTTTTTT; CDR3 protein: CASSIAGGRYTGELFF
J gene: TRBJ2-3; V gene: TRBV7-9; D gene: NA; clone size: NA; CDR3 DNA: TGTGCCAGCAGGGGGGGAGAGGGGGCCGCAGATACGCAGTATTTT; CDR3 protein: CASRGGEGAADTQYF
J gene: TRBJ2-5; V gene: TRBV5-1; D gene: TRBD1; clone size: once; CDR3 DNA: TGCGCCAGCGGGGCAGGGACAGTATTCACCCAGTACTTC; CDR3 protein: CASGAGTVFTQYF
J gene: TRBJ1-2; V gene: TRBV19; D gene: NA; clone size: once; CDR3 DNA: TGTGCCAGTAGTATGACCGGAGGAGCGACTAACTATGGCTACACCTTC; CDR3 protein: CASSMTGGATNYGYTF
J gene: TRBJ1-1; V gene: TRBV6-5; D gene: NA; clone size: NA; CDR3 DNA: TGTGCCAGCAGTTACCGGGGGGGCCACACTGAAGCTTTCTTT; CDR3 protein: CASSYRGGHTEAFF
J gene: TRBJ2-5; V gene: TRBV5-1; D gene: NA; clone size: NA; CDR3 DNA: TGCGCCAGCATGGGCGGGGTCCAAGAGACCCAGTACTTC; CDR3 protein: CASMGGVQETQYF
J gene: TRBJ2-7; V gene: TRBV27; D gene: TRBD1; clone size: NA; CDR3 DNA: TGTGCCAGCAGTCCTTATGACAGGGATTACGAGCAGTACTTC; CDR3 protein: CASSPYDRDYEQYF
J gene: TRBJ2-3; V gene: TRBV5-4; D gene: NA; clone size: NA; CDR3 DNA: TGTGCCAGCAGCTTGGGCGGATTCACAGATACGCAGTATTTT; CDR3 protein: CASSLGGFTDTQYF
J gene: TRBJ2-4; V gene: TRBV5-1; D gene: TRBD2; clone size: NA; CDR3 DNA: TGCGCCAGCAGCGATTTTTTAGCGGGAGGGCCCAAAAACATTCAGTACTTC; CDR3 protein: CASSDFLAGGPKNIQYF
J gene: TRBJ2-2; V gene: TRBV28; D gene: NA; clone size: NA; CDR3 DNA: TGTGCCAGCAGCGAGCTGCCCGGGGAGCTGTTTTTT; CDR3 protein: CASSELPGELFF
J gene: TRBJ2-7; V gene: TRBV5-1; D gene: TRBD1; clone size: NA; CDR3 DNA: TGCGCCAGCAGCAGGGGACAGGTAATGGCCGAGCAGTACTTC; CDR3 protein: CASSRGQVMAEQYF
J gene: TRBJ2-5; V gene: TRBV9; D gene: TRBD2; clone size: NA; CDR3 DNA: TGTGCCAGCGCGGGGTCTAGCGGGGCAAAAGAGACCCAGTACTTC; CDR3 protein: CASAGSSGAKETQYF
J gene: TRBJ1-1; V gene: TRBV9; D gene: TRBD1; clone size: NA; CDR3 DNA: TGTGCCAGCAGCGTTCCATCTTCGGGACAGACGAACACTGAAGCTTTCTTT; CDR3 protein: CASSVPSSGQTNTEAFF
J gene: TRBJ2-1; V gene: TRBV5-8; D gene: TRBD2; clone size: NA; CDR3 DNA: TGTGCCAGCAGCCCCAGGACTAGCGGGAGCCCAGGGAATGAGCAGTTCTTC; CDR3 protein: CASSPRTSGSPGNEQFF
J gene: TRBJ1-4; V gene: TRBV7-8; D gene: NA; clone size: once; CDR3 DNA: TGTGCCAGCAGCTTAGCGCAGTTGAGGGCAGCCGGGGAAAAACTGTTTTTT; CDR3 protein: CASSLAQLRAAGEKLFF
J gene: TRBJ2-2; V gene: TRBV25-1; D gene: TRBD1; clone size: NA; CDR3 DNA: TGTGCCAGCAGACGGGACAGTACGAACACCGGGGAGCTGTTTTTT; CDR3 protein: CASRRDSTNTGELFF
J gene: TRBJ2-7; V gene: TRBV7-8; D gene: NA; clone size: NA; CDR3 DNA: TGTGCCAGCAGCTTAGCGCGGGCTAGTCGCTACGAGCAGTACTTC; CDR3 protein: CASSLARASRYEQYF
J gene: TRBJ1-5; V gene: TRBV10-1; D gene: NA; clone size: NA; CDR3 DNA: TGCGCCAGCAGTGAAGGGGGGGGACAGCCCCAGCATTTT; CDR3 protein: CASSEGGGQPQHF
J gene: TRBJ2-7; V gene: TRBV11-2; D gene: NA; clone size: NA; CDR3 DNA: TGTGCCAGCAGCCCAGTTGGGGGGGCACCCTACGAGCAGTACTTC; CDR3 protein: CASSPVGGAPYEQYF
J gene: TRBJ2-1; V gene: TRBV28; D gene: TRBD2; clone size: NA; CDR3 DNA: TGTGCCAGCAGTTTTCCGGGAGGGCCCCATGAGCAGTTCTTC; CDR3 protein: CASSFPGGPHEQFF
J gene: TRBJ2-5; V gene: TRBV30; D gene: NA; clone size: NA; CDR3 DNA: TGTGCCTGGACTCAGCGAGCGGATGGGGCCCAGTACTTC; CDR3 protein: CAWTQRADGAQYF
J gene: TRBJ1-2; V gene: TRBV27; D gene: TRBD1; clone size: NA; CDR3 DNA: TGTGCCAGCAGACCGAACAGGGGGCAAGGCTACACCTTC; CDR3 protein: CASRPNRGQGYTF
J gene: TRBJ2-7; V gene: TRBV7-8; D gene: NA; clone size: NA; CDR3 DNA: TGTGCCAGCAGTTCGAGCCGGGACTACGAGCAGTACTTC; CDR3 protein: CASSSSRDYEQYF
J gene: TRBJ2-7; V gene: TRBV5-1; D gene: NA; clone size: NA; CDR3 DNA: TGCGCCAGCAGCTTGGATGTTGTTGCTGGAGTAGAGCAGTACTTC; CDR3 protein: CASSLDVVAGVEQYF
J gene: TRBJ2-1; V gene: TRBV10-3; D gene: NA; clone size: NA; CDR3 DNA: TGTGCCATCGGCCGAGGGATAGGGACAAACAATGAGCAGTTCTTC; CDR3 protein: CAIGRGIGTNNEQFF
J gene: TRBJ1-2; V gene: TRBV11-3; D gene: TRBD1; clone size: NA; CDR3 DNA: TGTGCCAGTTCAACAGGGGGTAATGCCTATGGCTACACCTTC; CDR3 protein: CASSTGGNAYGYTF
J gene: TRBJ2-5; V gene: TRBV6-1; D gene: NA; clone size: NA; CDR3 DNA: TGTGCCAGCAGTGAAGATGAGTTACAAGAGACCCAGTACTTC; CDR3 protein: CASSEDELQETQYF
J gene: TRBJ1-2; V gene: TRBV7-9; D gene: TRBD1; clone size: NA; CDR3 DNA: TGTGCCAGCAGCCTCGGCCAGGGGGTCGTGTATGGCTACACCTTC; CDR3 protein: CASSLGQGVVYGYTF
J gene: TRBJ2-3; V gene: TRBV28; D gene: TRBD2; clone size: NA; CDR3 DNA: TGTGCCAGCAGTTCTCTAGCGGCCTCTAGCACAGATACGCAGTATTTT; CDR3 protein: CASSSLAASSTDTQYF
J gene: TRBJ2-7; V gene: TRBV19; D gene: TRBD1; clone size: NA; CDR3 DNA: TGTGCCAGTAGTCTGGACAGGAACTACGAGCAGTACTTC; CDR3 protein: CASSLDRNYEQYF
J gene: TRBJ2-6; V gene: TRBV7-9; D gene: TRBD1; clone size: NA; CDR3 DNA: TGTGCCAGCATCCGGGACAGGGGAATCTCTGGGGCCAACGTCCTGACTTTC; CDR3 protein: CASIRDRGISGANVLTF